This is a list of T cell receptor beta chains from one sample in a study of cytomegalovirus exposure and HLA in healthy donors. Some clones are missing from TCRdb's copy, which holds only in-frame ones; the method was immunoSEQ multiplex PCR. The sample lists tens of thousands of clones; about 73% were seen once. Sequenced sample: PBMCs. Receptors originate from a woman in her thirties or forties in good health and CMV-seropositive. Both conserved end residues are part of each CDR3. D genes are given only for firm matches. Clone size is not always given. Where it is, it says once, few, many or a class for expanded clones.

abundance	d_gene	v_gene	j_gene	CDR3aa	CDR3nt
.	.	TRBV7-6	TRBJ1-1	CASSFGGGLSAFF	TGTGCCAGCAGCTTTGGGGGCGGGTTATCAGCTTTCTTT
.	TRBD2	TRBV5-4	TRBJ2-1	CAGASGTNEQFF	TGTGCCGGGGCTAGCGGGACAAATGAGCAGTTCTTC
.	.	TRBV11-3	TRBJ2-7	CASSLVSEQYF	TGTGCCAGCAGCTTAGTATCCGAGCAGTACTTC
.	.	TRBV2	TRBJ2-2	CASRILLSRELFF	TGTGCCAGCAGAATACTGTTATCCCGGGAGCTGTTTTTT
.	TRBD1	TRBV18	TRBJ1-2	CASSRTTGGGYTF	TGTGCCAGCTCACGTACGACAGGGGGAGGCTACACCTTC
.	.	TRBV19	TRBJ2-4	CASRLSSRGPKNIQYF	TGTGCCAGTAGGCTGAGTTCCAGGGGACCCAAAAACATTCAGTACTTC
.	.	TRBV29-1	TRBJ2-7	CSVVWAYEQYF	TGCAGCGTTGTCTGGGCCTACGAGCAGTACTTC
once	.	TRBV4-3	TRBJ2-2	CASSRSVGGLGELFF	TGCGCCAGCAGCCGCTCAGTCGGGGGGCTCGGGGAGCTGTTTTTT
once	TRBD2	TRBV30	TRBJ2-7	CAWSGAGAFGDEQYF	TGTGCCTGGAGTGGAGCGGGAGCCTTTGGGGACGAGCAGTACTTC
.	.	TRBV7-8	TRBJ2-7	CASSLNRAYEQYF	TGTGCCAGCAGCTTAAACAGGGCTTACGAGCAGTACTTC
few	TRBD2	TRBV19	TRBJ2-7	CASSVTSSYEQYF	TGTGCCAGTAGCGTGACTAGCAGCTACGAGCAGTACTTC
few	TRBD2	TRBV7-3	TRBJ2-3	CASSLGVSGGTDTQYF	TGTGCCAGCAGCTTAGGCGTCAGCGGGGGCACAGATACGCAGTATTTT
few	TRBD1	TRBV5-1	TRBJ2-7	CASSGGQGYEQYF	TGCGCCAGCAGCGGGGGACAGGGGTACGAGCAGTACTTC
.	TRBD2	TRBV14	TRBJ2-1	CASSQVGTTRSDEQFF	TGTGCCAGCAGCCAAGTCGGGACTACCCGATCCGATGAGCAGTTCTTC
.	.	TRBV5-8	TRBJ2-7	CASSLEVRGAYEQYF	TGTGCCAGCAGCTTGGAGGTCAGGGGAGCCTACGAGCAGTACTTC
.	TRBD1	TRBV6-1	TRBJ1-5	CASHSQGASNQPQHF	TGTGCCAGCCATTCACAGGGGGCAAGCAATCAGCCCCAGCATTTT
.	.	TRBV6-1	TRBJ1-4	CASSEAGRVYEKLFF	TGTGCCAGCAGTGAAGCTGGCAGGGTTTACGAAAAACTGTTTTTT
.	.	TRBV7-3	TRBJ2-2	CASSPQERAGELFF	TGTGCCAGCAGCCCGCAGGAGAGGGCCGGGGAGCTGTTTTTT
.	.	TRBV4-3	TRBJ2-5	CASSQERGLVETQYF	TGCGCCAGCAGCCAAGAGAGAGGGCTTGTGGAGACCCAGTACTTC
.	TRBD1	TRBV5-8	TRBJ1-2	CASRETGYGGYTF	TGTGCCAGCAGGGAGACAGGGTATGGAGGCTACACCTTC
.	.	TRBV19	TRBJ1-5	CASSMPLQGWVQPQHF	TGTGCCAGTAGTATGCCCCTACAGGGTTGGGTTCAGCCCCAGCATTTT
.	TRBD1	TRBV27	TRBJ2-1	CASSLSGTGVDEQFF	TGTGCCAGCAGTTTATCCGGGACAGGGGTCGATGAGCAGTTCTTC